The 12 T cell receptor beta chains listed next were all sequenced from one sample in a study of T cell changes during pregnancy in multiple sclerosis. Generated by immunoSEQ multiplex PCR, the TCRdb table keeps only in-frame clones and is missing some. The table records about 50,000 clones, 80% to 95% of them present only once. This sample comprised CD4+ T cells from peripheral blood mononuclear cells, obtained in the second trimester of pregnancy. These receptors were taken from a female donor with multiple sclerosis, enrolled in a pregnancy study.

The chain recombines TRBV15 with TRBJ2-3, with TRBD2 matching 9 bases. V shed 1 base, J shed 3 bases, and the junction held 5 bases outside the gene matches. Germline lookup yields CDR1 LNHNV and CDR2 YYDKDF (reference sequence). The CDR3 covers 16 residues. CDR3 protein: CATSRAGGGGTDTQYF. The CDR3 DNA reads as TGTGCCACCAGCAGAGCTGGCGGGGGGGGAACAGATACGCAGTATTTT.

The V and J genes are TRBV30 and TRBJ1-3; D might be TRBD1 (5 bases). Trimming cost V 4 bases and J 1 base, with 14 bases left between them. Germline CDR1 reads GTSNPN; CDR2 reads SVGIG (reference sequence). This CDR3 is 15 amino acids long. CDR3 DNA sequence: TGTGCCTGGACTCAGGGACTGCTTTCTGGAAACACCATATATTTT. The encoded protein is CAWTQGLLSGNTIYF.

This sequence joins TRBV2 and TRBJ2-3, with TRBD1 as a possible D gene (6 bases). This CDR3 comprises 14 residues. Trimming removed 3 bases at V and 7 bases at J, with 14 bases between. The germline V gene encodes CDR1 SNHLY and CDR2 FYNNEI. CDR3 coding DNA: TGTGCCAGCAGTGATCCTGGGGGCTTAAATACGCAGTATTTT. Its translation is CASSDPGGLNTQYF.

The chain has TRBV2 and TRBJ2-5, with TRBD1 matching 8 bases. The CDR3 covers 12 residues. From germline, CDR1 is SNHLY and CDR2 FYNNEI. With V trimmed by 8 bases and J by 3 bases, 2 bases remained unmatched. Here the CDR3 DNA reads TGTGCCAGCTCAGGGGGCAAAGAGACCCAGTACTTC. Residues: CASSGGKETQYF.

V usage is TRBV10-3 and J usage is TRBJ2-7, with D possibly being TRBD1 (6 bases). This CDR3 has 16 residues. The V end lost 6 bases, the J end lost 2 bases, and 20 bases lay between the germline ends. Germline CDR1 ENHRY, CDR2 SYGVKD. The CDR3 nucleotides read TGTGCCATCAGCAGACAAGTACAGGGAAAACCCTACGAGCAGTACTTC. This encodes CAISRQVQGKPYEQYF.

The genes are TRBV5-5 and TRBJ2-7; TRBD2 matches 9 bases. The CDR3 contains 15 residues. The trim removed 5 bases at V and 2 bases at J, leaving 8 bases unmatched. Germline V gene lookup returns CDR1 SGHKS and CDR2 YYEKEE (reference sequence). This chain's CDR3 is CASRPGGRATYEQYF. CDR3 nucleotide sequence: TGTGCCAGCAGACCCGGCGGGAGGGCCACCTACGAGCAGTACTTC.

The gene calls are TRBV6-5 and TRBJ2-5, with D perhaps TRBD2 (6 bases). This CDR3 comprises 14 residues. Germline lookup yields CDR1 MNHEY and CDR2 SVGAGI. V lost 4 bases and J lost 6, with 15 bases in between. The DNA for the CDR3 is TGTGCCAGCAGTTCTAGCACGGGGGAACAGACCCAGTACTTC. Translating it yields CASSSSTGEQTQYF.

The chain uses TRBV30 and TRBJ1-4, with D perhaps matching TRBD1 (5 bases). Trimming cost V 3 bases and J 5 bases, with 10 bases left between them. Germline CDR1 reads GTSNPN; CDR2 reads SVGIG (reference sequence). The CDR3 totals 13 residues. As DNA, the CDR3 is TGTGCCTGGAGGGACCCAGGGAATGAAAAACTGTTTTTT. It is translated as CAWRDPGNEKLFF.

The chain uses TRBV5-4 and TRBJ1-4; no reliable D call. The CDR3 runs 14 residues. Trimming took off 1 base at V and 5 bases at J, with 9 bases between the two ends. CDR1 SGHNT and CDR2 YYREEE come from the germline V gene (reference sequence). The CDR3: CASSLWPVNEKLFF. CDR3 sequence (DNA): TGTGCCAGCAGCTTGTGGCCAGTCAATGAAAAACTGTTTTTT.

This chain uses TRBV6-1 with TRBJ1-6, with a weak D call TRBD1 (6 bases). The CDR3 contains 14 residues. Trimming removed 6 bases at V and 6 bases at J, with 12 bases between. The germline V gene has CDR1 MNHNS and CDR2 SASEGT. CDR3 sequence: CASRDTGFNSPLHF. The CDR3 region has the DNA TGTGCCAGCAGAGACACAGGGTTTAATTCACCCCTCCACTTT.

The V call is TRBV18, the J call TRBJ2-7, with D maybe TRBD1 (5 bases). The V and J ends lost 3 bases and 4 bases respectively, with 13 bases between them. Germline CDR1 reads KGHSH; CDR2 reads LQKENI. The CDR3 extends over 14 amino acids. In nucleotides, the CDR3 is TGTGCCAGCTCACCTTTAGGGGCGTCGTACGAGCAGTACTTC. The encoded protein is CASSPLGASYEQYF.

The chain couples TRBV5-6 to TRBJ1-2; TRBD1 matches 9 bases. Germline V gene sequence: CDR1 SGHDT, CDR2 YYEEEE. Trimming took 4 bases from V and 7 from J; bases not matched to a gene: 8. CDR3 length: 14 amino acids. The CDR3 spells CASSVGQGIGGYTF. The DNA for the CDR3 is TGTGCCAGCAGCGTGGGACAGGGAATCGGTGGCTACACCTTC.